The present entry profiles one TCR beta chain with its context. The antigen is not known. This sample is part of a study of cytomegalovirus exposure and HLA in healthy donors. The study, taken as a whole, reports: As was reported, the HLA-A and HLA-B alleles of most subjects were accurately predicted from TCR beta sequences. TCR beta V- and J-gene trimming, according to a later analysis, was linked to a missense DCLRE1C variant.

CDR1 SGHDN and CDR2 FVKESK come from the germline V gene. V was cut by 0 bases and J by 2 bases, with 14 bases left in between. The CDR3 is made up of 16 amino acids. Primers included in the PCR were 60 Vbeta and 13 Jbeta primers. Repertoires were generated with immunoSEQ multiplex PCR, while TCRdb's copy carries only in-frame clones and drops some. The repertoire holds about 83,000 clones, with 60% to 85% as singletons. What was sequenced was PBMCs. This clonotype originated in a young man in good health and CMV-seropositive. The chain combines TRBV14 with TRBJ2-7, with D perhaps matching TRBD1 (6 bases). The CDR3 nucleotides read TGTGCCAGCAGCCAAGAAGTAGGGGACATCCCCTACGAGCAGTACTTC. This translates into CASSQEVGDIPYEQYF.